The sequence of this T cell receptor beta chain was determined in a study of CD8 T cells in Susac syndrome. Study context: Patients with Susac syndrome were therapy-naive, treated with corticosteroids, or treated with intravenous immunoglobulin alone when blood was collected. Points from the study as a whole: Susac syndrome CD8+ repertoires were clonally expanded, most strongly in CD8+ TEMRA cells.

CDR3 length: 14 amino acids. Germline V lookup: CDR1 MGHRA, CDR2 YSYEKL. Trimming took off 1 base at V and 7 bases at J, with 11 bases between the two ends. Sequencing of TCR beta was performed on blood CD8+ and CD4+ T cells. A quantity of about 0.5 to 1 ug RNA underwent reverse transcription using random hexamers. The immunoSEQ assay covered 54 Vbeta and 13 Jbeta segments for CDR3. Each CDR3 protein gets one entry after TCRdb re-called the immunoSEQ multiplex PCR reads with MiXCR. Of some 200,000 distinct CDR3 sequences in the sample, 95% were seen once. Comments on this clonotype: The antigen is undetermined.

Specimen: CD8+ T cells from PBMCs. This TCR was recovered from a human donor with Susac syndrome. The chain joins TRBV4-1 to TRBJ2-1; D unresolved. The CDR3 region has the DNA TGCGCCAGCAGCCAAGCACTGGGTCGGAATGAGCAGTTCTTC. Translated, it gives CASSQALGRNEQFF.